A selection of T cell receptor beta chains follows, all from one sample in a study of blood T cell repertoires in COVID-19. Sequenced by immunoSEQ multiplex PCR; TCRdb stores in-frame clones only, minus some. The sample lists fewer than 60,000 clones; about 87% were seen once. Sequencing input: peripheral blood. These receptors originate from a woman aged 55-69 years with COVID-19, enrolled during active disease. CDR3s leave out the opening cysteine and the closing phenylalanine or tryptophan. Each record gives: J gene, clone size, V gene, CDR3 protein. Clone size, where shown, is once, few, many, or a class for clones that have expanded.

TRBJ1-2 | once | TRBV4-2 | ASSQEGPGGYNYGYT
TRBJ2-1 | NA | TRBV29-1 | SHRTSGTAYNEQF
TRBJ2-7 | NA | TRBV5-1 | ASSLGTSGSFTYEQY
TRBJ2-7 | NA | TRBV15 | ATSRDGQGIGYEQY
TRBJ1-2 | NA | TRBV18 | ASSGGQGKYGYT
TRBJ2-1 | NA | TRBV13 | ASSTWTSGNNEQF
TRBJ1-3 | few | TRBV14 | ASSLDRGQGNTIY
TRBJ1-2 | NA | TRBV28 | ASSFFLGDGYT
TRBJ2-1 | NA | TRBV19 | ASSRDFYNEQF
TRBJ1-1 | NA | TRBV5-1 | ASSLDGRSGTEAF
TRBJ1-1 | NA | TRBV30 | AWSVGGLNTEAF
TRBJ1-5 | NA | TRBV19 | ASSSPPAGNQPQH
TRBJ2-5 | NA | TRBV28 | ASSFPGIQETQY
TRBJ2-7 | NA | TRBV7-9 | ASSSGTGWVEQY
TRBJ2-7 | NA | TRBV6-6 | ASSSRLAGRYEQY
TRBJ2-2 | once | TRBV12-3/TRBV12-4 | ASSFHGELF
TRBJ1-4 | NA | TRBV4-1 | ASSPTGTGNEKLF
TRBJ2-5 | NA | TRBV11-3 | ASSLVSSGAKETQY
TRBJ1-1 | NA | TRBV7-8 | ASSPRTGLNTEAF
TRBJ2-1 | NA | TRBV7-9 | ASSLEARGSEQF
TRBJ2-7 | NA | TRBV7-2 | ASSLDNRGREQY
TRBJ2-7 | NA | TRBV6-1 | ASSDPGRTSSYEQY
TRBJ2-5 | NA | TRBV25-1 | ASSDWGRGGETQY
TRBJ1-2 | NA | TRBV6-6 | ASSYREITDYGYT
TRBJ2-2 | NA | TRBV19 | ASSLLAGEFGELF
TRBJ1-2 | NA | TRBV29-1 | SVRRDRSGGYT
TRBJ1-1 | NA | TRBV30 | AWAGGLATEAF
TRBJ2-2 | NA | TRBV9 | ASSVEREVTGELF
TRBJ2-1 | NA | TRBV4-1 | ASSQVGGREWNEQF
TRBJ2-1 | NA | TRBV30 | AWSGKREQNEQF
TRBJ2-3 | NA | TRBV2 | ASSGAASTDTQY
TRBJ1-5 | NA | TRBV19 | ATSQEGRNQPQH
TRBJ2-2 | NA | TRBV10-3 | AISETGHDTGELF
TRBJ2-1 | NA | TRBV20-1 | SANRVNEQF
TRBJ1-5 | once | TRBV19 | ASSAGTGGFGQPQH
TRBJ2-5 | NA | TRBV11-2 | ASSSLAGVSWTQY
TRBJ1-1 | NA | TRBV11-3 | ASSLALSSTAEAF
TRBJ1-2 | NA | TRBV4-2 | ASSQGGRGYT
TRBJ2-2 | NA | TRBV4-2 | ASSQVGAGTSKVGELF
TRBJ2-1 | NA | TRBV11-2 | ASSLARTSGSSYNEQF
TRBJ2-1 | NA | TRBV5-1 | ASSPQAGVRYEQF
TRBJ2-3 | NA | TRBV5-4 | ASSLRLPPGTQY
TRBJ1-1 | NA | TRBV6-5 | ASSLDRVNTEAF
TRBJ2-7 | NA | TRBV29-1 | SATLLGEQY
TRBJ1-2 | NA | TRBV6-1 | ASSEGGGYGYT
TRBJ1-4 | NA | TRBV12-3/TRBV12-4 | ASSWGGREKLF
TRBJ2-2 | NA | TRBV6-4 | ASSVTNTGELF
TRBJ1-4 | NA | TRBV14 | ASSQERAGRREKLF
TRBJ1-6 | NA | TRBV10-3 | ATTTQGPLNSPLH
TRBJ2-6 | NA | TRBV6-5 | ASSYDKSSGANVLT
TRBJ2-2 | NA | TRBV19 | ASIAGLAGGPGTGELF
TRBJ2-2 | NA | TRBV10-1 | ASSESTFRLAANTGELF
TRBJ1-5 | NA | TRBV6-6 | ASSYSDRRGQPQH
TRBJ2-7 | once | TRBV5-1 | ASSLGQSYEQY
TRBJ1-4 | NA | TRBV6-5 | ASRSRTGFEKLF
TRBJ2-2 | NA | TRBV19 | ASSIAGTANTGELF
TRBJ1-2 | NA | TRBV11-2 | ASSPPGQPVWGYT
TRBJ1-2 | NA | TRBV6-5 | ASSYEGAAGYGYT
TRBJ2-5 | NA | TRBV11-3 | ASSSKRTSGKETQY
TRBJ2-7 | NA | TRBV30 | AWSAERDYEQY